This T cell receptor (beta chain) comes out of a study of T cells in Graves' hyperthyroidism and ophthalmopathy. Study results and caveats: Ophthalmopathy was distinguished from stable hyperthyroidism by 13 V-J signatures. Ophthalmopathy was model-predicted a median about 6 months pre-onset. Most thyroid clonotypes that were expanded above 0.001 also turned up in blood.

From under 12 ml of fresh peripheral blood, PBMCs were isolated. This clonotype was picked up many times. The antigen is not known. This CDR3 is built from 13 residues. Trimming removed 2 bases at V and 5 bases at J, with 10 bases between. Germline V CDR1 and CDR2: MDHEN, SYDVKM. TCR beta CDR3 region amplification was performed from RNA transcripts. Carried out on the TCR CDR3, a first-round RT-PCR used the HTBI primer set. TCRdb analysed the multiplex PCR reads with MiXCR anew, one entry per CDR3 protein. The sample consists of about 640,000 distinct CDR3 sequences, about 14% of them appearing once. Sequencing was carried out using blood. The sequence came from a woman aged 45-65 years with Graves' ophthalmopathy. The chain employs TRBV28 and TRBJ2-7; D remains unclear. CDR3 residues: CASSLAGSNEQYF. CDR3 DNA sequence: TGTGCCAGCAGTTTAGCCGGGTCCAACGAGCAGTACTTC.